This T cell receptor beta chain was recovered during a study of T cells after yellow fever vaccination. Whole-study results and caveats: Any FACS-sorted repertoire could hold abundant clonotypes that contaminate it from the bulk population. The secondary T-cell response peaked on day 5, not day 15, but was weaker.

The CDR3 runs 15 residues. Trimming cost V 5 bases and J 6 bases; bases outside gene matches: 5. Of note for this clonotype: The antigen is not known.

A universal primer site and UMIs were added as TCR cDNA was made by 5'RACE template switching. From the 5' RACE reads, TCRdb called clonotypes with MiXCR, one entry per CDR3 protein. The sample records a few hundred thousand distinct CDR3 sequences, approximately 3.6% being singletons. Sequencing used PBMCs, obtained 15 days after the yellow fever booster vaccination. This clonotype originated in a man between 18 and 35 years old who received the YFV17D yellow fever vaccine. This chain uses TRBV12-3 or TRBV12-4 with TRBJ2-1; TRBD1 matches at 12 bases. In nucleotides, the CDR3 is TGTGCCAGCAGTCCTCCGGGACAGGGGGCCAATGAGCAGTTCTTC. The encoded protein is CASSPPGQGANEQFF.